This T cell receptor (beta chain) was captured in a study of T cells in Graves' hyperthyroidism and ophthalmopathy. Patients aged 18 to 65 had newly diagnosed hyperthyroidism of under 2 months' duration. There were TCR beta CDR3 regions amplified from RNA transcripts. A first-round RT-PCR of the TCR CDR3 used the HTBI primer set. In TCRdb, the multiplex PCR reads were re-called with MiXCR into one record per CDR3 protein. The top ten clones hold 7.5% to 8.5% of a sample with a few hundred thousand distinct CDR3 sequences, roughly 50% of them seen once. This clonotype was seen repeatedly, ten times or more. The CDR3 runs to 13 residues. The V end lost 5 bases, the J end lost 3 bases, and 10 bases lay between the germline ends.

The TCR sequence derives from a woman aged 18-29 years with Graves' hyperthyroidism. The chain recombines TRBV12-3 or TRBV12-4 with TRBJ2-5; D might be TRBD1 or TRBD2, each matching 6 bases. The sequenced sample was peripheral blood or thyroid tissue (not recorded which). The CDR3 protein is CASSRGLEETQYF. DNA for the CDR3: TGTGCCAGCAGTCGGGGGCTTGAAGAGACCCAGTACTTC.